The clone carrying this T cell receptor (beta chain) was picked up many times. The antigen remains undetermined. CDR1 and CDR2 (germline): WSHSY, SAAADI. V was trimmed by 5 bases and J by 0 bases, leaving 5 bases between them. CDR3 length equals 13 residues. These data come from a study of metastatic and nonmetastatic thyroid tumors. Study-level background: Where malignant and benign thyroid patients were concerned, repertoires were compared across blood and tumor or nodule tissue. Broader study findings: When malignant thyroid tumors were compared with benign nodules, TCR beta diversity was reportedly significantly higher in the malignant tumors. This held in both blood and tumor samples.

Thyroid surgery was preceded by no treatment in any patient. Per the study methods: A classifier for distant metastasis in papillary thyroid cancer was constructed using CDR3 differences observed across clinicopathological groups. TCRdb re-called the PCR reads via MiXCR. TCRdb, not the authors, supplied the V and J calls. Of about 40,000 clones listed, about an eighth are singletons. The sequencing input was blood. The receptor was derived from a female donor with papillary thyroid cancer or a benign thyroid nodule (not recorded which). Some clones in this sample may be carry-over from other donors' samples. The chain has TRBV10-2 and TRBJ1-5; D ambiguous. The CDR3 sequence: CASSSASNQPQHF. The CDR3 DNA is TGCGCCAGCAGTAGCGCTAGCAATCAGCCCCAGCATTTT.